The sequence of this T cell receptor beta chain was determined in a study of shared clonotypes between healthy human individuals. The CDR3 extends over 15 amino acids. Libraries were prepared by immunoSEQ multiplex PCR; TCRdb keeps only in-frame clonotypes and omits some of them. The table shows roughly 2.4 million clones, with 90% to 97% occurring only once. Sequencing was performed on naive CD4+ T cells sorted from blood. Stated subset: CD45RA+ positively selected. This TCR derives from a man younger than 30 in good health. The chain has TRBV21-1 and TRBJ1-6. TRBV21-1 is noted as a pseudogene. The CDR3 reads CASSDPGRRVSPLHF. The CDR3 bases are TGTGCCAGCAGCGACCCGGGGAGAAGGGTCTCACCCCTCCACTTT.